This T cell receptor beta chain was documented in a study of blood T cell repertoires in COVID-19. Whole-study context: COVID-19 samples, acute and convalescent, were from the United States, Italy and Spain. Sources were T cells, B-cell-depleted T cells, or PBMCs; the material itself was cDNA or gDNA.

Trimming removed 0 bases at V and 3 bases at J, with 10 bases between. This CDR3 has 16 amino acids. The V gene's germline CDR1 is SGHTS and CDR2 YDEGEE. As handled by the study authors: How many nucleated cells were present was estimated from reference gene primer amplification. The protocol was immunoSEQ multiplex PCR, while the TCRdb copy is restricted to in-frame clones and leaves out a portion. Clone size and V and J calls were adopted from that table, with D and trimming inferred from the DNA. This table holds 150,000 to 200,000 clones, approximately 90% found once. The chain combines TRBV5-8 with TRBJ1-6; the D gene is possibly TRBD1 (5 bases). The TCR sequence derives from a man in his 60s with active or convalescent COVID-19. What was sequenced was peripheral blood. The CDR3 protein is CASSLAGLHYNSPLHF. CDR3 bases: TGTGCCAGCAGCTTGGCAGGGCTCCACTATAATTCACCCCTCCACTTT. The full variable domain, with the rest looked up from reference TRBV5-8 and TRBJ1-6, is EAGVTQSPTHLIKTRGQQATLRCSPISGHTSVYWYQQALGLGLQFLLWYDEGEERNRGNFPPRFSGRQFPNYSSELNVNALELEDSALYLCASSLAGLHYNSPLHFGNGTRLTVT.